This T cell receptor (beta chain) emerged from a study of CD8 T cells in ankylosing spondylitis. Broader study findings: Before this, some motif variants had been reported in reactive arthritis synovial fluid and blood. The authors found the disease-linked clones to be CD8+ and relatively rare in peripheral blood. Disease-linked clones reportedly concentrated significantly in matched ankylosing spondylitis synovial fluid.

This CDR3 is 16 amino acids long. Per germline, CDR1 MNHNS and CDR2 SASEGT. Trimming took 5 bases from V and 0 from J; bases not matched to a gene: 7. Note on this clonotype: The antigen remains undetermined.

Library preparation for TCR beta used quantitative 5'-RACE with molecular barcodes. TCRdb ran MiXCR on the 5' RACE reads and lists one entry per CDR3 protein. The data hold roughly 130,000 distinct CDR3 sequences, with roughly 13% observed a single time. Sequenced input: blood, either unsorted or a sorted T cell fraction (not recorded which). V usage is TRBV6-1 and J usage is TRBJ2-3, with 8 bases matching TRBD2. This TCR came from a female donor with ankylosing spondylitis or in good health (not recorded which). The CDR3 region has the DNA TGTGCCAGCAGTCGTAGCGGGGCGTCGAGCACAGATACGCAGTATTTT. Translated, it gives CASSRSGASSTDTQYF.